This T cell receptor (beta chain) was found in a study of blood T cell repertoires in COVID-19. Sequenced by immunoSEQ multiplex PCR; TCRdb stores in-frame clones only, minus some. Of fewer than 20,000 clones listed, 88% were seen once; the top ten hold 5%. The length of the CDR3 is 14 residues. Germline CDR1 reads ENHRY; CDR2 reads SYGVKD. V was shortened by 10 bases and J by 1 base, with 14 bases between the two germline ends. Material: PBMCs or T cells enriched from blood (not recorded which). The clonotype comes from a woman in her 30s who had recovered from COVID-19. The rearrangement links TRBV10-3 to TRBJ1-5; tentatively, D is TRBD1 (6 bases). The chain's CDR3 is CATSRDMSNQPQHF. In DNA form, the CDR3 reads TGTGCCACCTCCCGGGACATGAGCAATCAGCCCCAGCATTTT.